Below are 11 T cell receptor beta chains sequenced from a single sample in a study of blood T cell repertoires in COVID-19. Clones were read by immunoSEQ multiplex PCR, and TCRdb kept only the in-frame ones, dropping some. The data show more than 100,000 clones, with 90% seen just once and 3.5% to 4% held by the top ten. Sequenced input: peripheral blood. These receptors all stem from an older woman with COVID-19, enrolled during active disease.

V usage is TRBV10-2 and J usage is TRBJ2-2, with 7 bases lining up with TRBD1. This CDR3 is 14 amino acids long. Germline V CDR1 and CDR2: WSHSY, SAAADI. The V segment lost 5 bases and the J segment 3 bases; nucleotides outside the gene matches: 3. CDR3 bases: TGCGCCAGCAGTACAGGGGTGGACACCGGGGAGCTGTTTTTT. It encodes CASSTGVDTGELFF.

The J gene is TRBJ2-7, the V gene TRBV9; 7 bases match TRBD1. Germline loops: CDR1 SGDLS, CDR2 YYNGEE. The CDR3 covers 15 residues. Trimming removed 0 bases from V and 2 bases from J; junction bases left unmatched: 5. The CDR3 region has the DNA TGTGCCAGCAGCGTAGGACAGGGACATGCCTACGAGCAGTACTTC. It translates to CASSVGQGHAYEQYF.

V usage is TRBV27 and J usage is TRBJ1-1; 9 bases match TRBD1. CDR1 is MNHEY and CDR2 is SMNVEV in the germline V gene (reference sequence). V shed 5 bases and J 4 bases; nucleotides not matched to a gene: 5. CDR3 size: 14 residues. The CDR3 region is CASSAKTGGTEAFF. CDR3 nucleotides: TGTGCCAGCAGTGCCAAGACAGGGGGCACTGAAGCTTTCTTT.

The rearrangement joins TRBV15 to TRBJ1-3; maybe TRBD1 (5 bases). This CDR3 comprises 17 residues. CDR1 is LNHNV and CDR2 is YYDKDF in the germline V gene (reference sequence). The V gene lost 2 bases and the J gene lost 0 bases, with 14 bases spanning the gap. CDR3 nucleotide sequence: TGTGCCACCAGCAGACGACAGACAGCGACCTCTGGAAACACCATATATTTT. Protein: CATSRRQTATSGNTIYF.

The rearrangement uses TRBV18 and TRBJ1-5; no firm D call. The length of the CDR3 is 15 residues. Germline V gives CDR1 KGHSH, CDR2 LQKENI. Trimming cost V 3 bases and J 2 bases, with 11 bases left between them. CDR3 residues: CASSPTPMGNQPQHF. The CDR3 bases are TGTGCCAGCTCACCTACACCCATGGGCAATCAGCCCCAGCATTTT.

DNA for the CDR3: TGCGCCAGCAGCTTTCTCGACGGGAGAGATACGCAGTATTTT. It specifies CASSFLDGRDTQYF. The chain has TRBV5-1 and TRBJ2-3, with TRBD2 as a possible D gene (6 bases). Germline CDR1 is SGHRS and CDR2 is YFSETQ. V lost 2 bases, J lost 5 bases, and 12 bases lay in between. CDR3 length: 14 amino acids.

This rearrangement joins TRBV3-1 (or the pseudogene TRBV3-2) to TRBJ1-2, with 11 positions matching TRBD1. This CDR3 has 18 amino acids. Trimming took 4 bases from V and 5 from J; bases not matched to a gene: 15. Germline CDR1 and CDR2: LGHDT and YNNKEL (reference sequence). The CDR3 DNA sequence: TGTGCCAGCAGCCCAATGACCTCCGGGACAGGGGGTTGGTATGGCTACACCTTC. Translation gives CASSPMTSGTGGWYGYTF.

V is TRBV5-5 and J is TRBJ2-1; possible D gene TRBD2, 6 bases. Germline V lookup: CDR1 SGHKS, CDR2 YYEKEE (reference sequence). The CDR3 is 15 amino acids. V gave up 4 bases and J gave up 0 bases, with 11 bases separating them. The CDR3 sequence: CASSLLTSSYNEQFF. CDR3 bases: TGTGCCAGCAGCCTCCTGACTAGCTCCTACAATGAGCAGTTCTTC.

This clone was seen once. The rearrangement joins TRBV7-2 to TRBJ2-3, with D perhaps matching TRBD2 (5 bases). CDR1 is SGHTA and CDR2 is FQGNSA in the germline V gene. The CDR3 has 17 amino acids. Trimming stripped 1 base from V and 6 bases from J, with 20 bases between. CDR3 sequence: CASSLDLPYGGEDTQYF. CDR3 nucleotides: TGTGCCAGCAGCTTAGATCTCCCTTATGGAGGTGAGGATACGCAGTATTTT.

The rearrangement joins TRBV2 to TRBJ1-2; TRBD1 matches 9 bases. This CDR3 has 12 residues. In germline, CDR1 is SNHLY, CDR2 FYNNEI. Unmatched junction bases numbered 4, after V lost 7 bases and J lost 7 bases. As DNA, the CDR3 is TGTGCCAGCACGGGACAGGGAAGTGGCTACACCTTC. Its protein is CASTGQGSGYTF.

This rearrangement joins TRBV19 to TRBJ1-2, with 7 bases fitting TRBD1. The CDR3 totals 14 residues. Per the germline V gene, CDR1 is LNHDA and CDR2 is SQIVND (reference sequence). Trimming took 6 bases from V and 7 from J; bases not matched to a gene: 11. CDR3 sequence: CASRRNTGESGYTF. CDR3 in DNA: TGTGCCAGTAGGCGCAACACAGGGGAATCTGGCTACACCTTC.